This T cell receptor (beta chain) originates from a study of human T cells and chemical hapten exposure. Broader study findings: As the donors had alopecia, their immune response may differ from healthy people's. The number of TCRs above 1 in 1000 frequency did not change after DPC sensitization. The formation of large CDR3 similarity clusters by expanded TCRs significantly exceeded that of controls.

V was pared by 6 bases and J by 4 bases, with 18 bases between. This CDR3 is built from 15 residues. CDR1 is MDHEN, CDR2 SYDVKM, per germline. Time point in this sample: pre-sensitization, week 0. Specified treatment: therapeutic diphenylcyclopropenone sensitization with weekly scalp DPC. This clonotype turned up a few times. Its antigen is currently unknown. The study's library attached unique molecular identifiers to single cDNA molecules. TCRdb passed the RACE reads through MiXCR, listing each CDR3 protein once. In the table there are around 120,000 distinct CDR3 sequences, approximately 13% of which are singletons.

Sequencing was performed on whole blood, taken in connection with sensitization to the hapten diphenylcyclopropenone (DPC). This chain links TRBV28 with TRBJ1-2; D not certain. The sequence was obtained from a woman aged 18 to 35 with alopecia areata. Some clones in this sample may be carry-over from other donors' samples. CDR3 in DNA: TGTGCCAGCAGCTTAGCCCCAATGAGAGTCTATGGCTACACCTTC. This codes for CASSLAPMRVYGYTF.